This T cell receptor beta chain was profiled in a study of cytomegalovirus exposure and HLA in healthy donors. Study-wide context: Out of about 190 million T cells, an earlier analysis found 117 million unique TCR beta sequences in total. Study-level results: Several of the most significant clusters appeared linked to common viral pathogens, based on a later analysis. Most TCR sequences were uncommon, yet certain public TCRs appeared in many donors. A later analysis, which compared TCR beta chains of equal frequency, found the HLA-associated ones more clonally expanded.

The PCR contained 60 Vbeta and 13 Jbeta primers. Sequencing was performed with immunoSEQ multiplex PCR; in TCRdb, only in-frame clones are kept and a portion is missing. This sample carries around 200,000 clones, with around 0.79% going to the ten biggest clones. For this clone: The antigen is not known. The sample contains more than one DNA sequence encoding this CDR3.

The CDR3 contains 14 residues. CDR1 SGHRS and CDR2 YFSETQ come from the germline V gene. V shed 3 bases and J 2 bases; nucleotides not matched to a gene: 4. This clonotype was obtained from a woman younger than 35 in good health and CMV-seropositive. Sequenced material: PBMCs. V and J are TRBV5-1 and TRBJ2-5, with 7 positions matching TRBD1. The CDR3 region is CASSSQGYQETQYF. Written as DNA, the CDR3 is TGCGCCAGCAGCTCACAGGGGTATCAAGAGACCCAGTACTTC.